Listed here are 2 T cell receptor beta chains from one sample, sequenced in a study of cytomegalovirus exposure and HLA in healthy donors. The study ran its PCR with 60 Vbeta and 13 Jbeta primers. Only in-frame clones appear in the TCRdb table, and some are missing; sequencing was by immunoSEQ multiplex PCR. The profile covers about 94,000 clones, with around 84% appearing a single time and about 9.3% taken by the ten largest. Sequenced input: PBMCs. The source is a human donor in good health.

V gene TRBV7-9 combines with J gene TRBJ1-4; D may be TRBD1 (6 bases). Trimming removed 2 bases at V and 8 bases at J, with 12 bases between. Germline V gives CDR1 SEHNR, CDR2 FQNEAQ (reference sequence). This CDR3 spans 14 amino acids. The CDR3 is CASSLSGGREKLFF. CDR3 nucleotide sequence: TGTGCCAGCAGCTTATCCGGGGGGCGAGAAAAACTGTTTTTT.

The chain employs TRBV28 and TRBJ2-1; no clear D. The ends were cut back, 1 base at V and 3 bases at J, with 7 bases in the middle. Germline V CDR1 and CDR2: MDHEN, SYDVKM. The CDR3 is 14 residues long. CDR3 loop: CASSLYGGYNEQFF. The CDR3 DNA reads as TGTGCCAGCAGTTTATATGGCGGCTACAATGAGCAGTTCTTC.